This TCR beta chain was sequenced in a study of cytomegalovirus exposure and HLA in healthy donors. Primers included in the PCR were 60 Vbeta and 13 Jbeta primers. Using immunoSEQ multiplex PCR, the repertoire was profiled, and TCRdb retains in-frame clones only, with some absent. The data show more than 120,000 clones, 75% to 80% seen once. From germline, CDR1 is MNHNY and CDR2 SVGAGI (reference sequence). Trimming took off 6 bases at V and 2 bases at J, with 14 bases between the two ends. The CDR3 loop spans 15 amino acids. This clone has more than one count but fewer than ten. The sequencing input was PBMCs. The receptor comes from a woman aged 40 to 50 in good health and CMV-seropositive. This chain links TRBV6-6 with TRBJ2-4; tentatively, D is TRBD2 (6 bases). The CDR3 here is CASRASGGTKNIQYF. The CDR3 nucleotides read TGTGCCAGCAGAGCCTCTGGGGGGACCAAAAACATTCAGTACTTC.